This T cell receptor (beta chain) emerged from a study of molecular identifiers for immune sequencing clone quantification. Overall study: The replicates split RNA from roughly 20,000 or 100,000 naive CD8 cells five ways and sequenced four. The study, taken as a whole, reports: Highly expanded clone sizes could be underestimated by identical TCR molecules sharing a barcode.

Based on a CD8+CD4-CCR7+CD45RA+ profile, naive CD8 T cells were sorted. The germline gives CDR1 GTSNPN, CDR2 SVGIG (reference sequence). After removal of 1 base from V and 4 bases from J, the junction contained 1 base not matched to a gene. This CDR3 has 13 residues. This clonotype was observed at least ten times. The target antigen is unknown. Listed TCR primers and previously described methods were used for bulk TCR libraries. TCRdb used MiXCR to reprocess the PCR reads, holding one entry per CDR3 protein. The sample yields about 89,000 distinct CDR3 sequences, around a fifth seen once. This chain connects TRBV30 to TRBJ2-7; the match to TRBD1 covers 10 bases. This receptor was obtained from a human donor in good health. Some libraries in this study had Jurkat cell RNA spiked in. Sequenced material: naive CD8+ T cells from blood, with Jurkat cell RNA spiked in. The subset was: FACS-sorted CD8+CD4-CCR7+CD45RA+ naive T cells. The CDR3 nucleotides read TGTGCCTGGAGTGCGGACAGGGGGTACGAGCAGTACTTC. Its translation is CAWSADRGYEQYF. The whole variable domain, remainder taken from reference TRBV30 and TRBJ2-7, is SQTIHQWPATLVQPVGSPLSLECTVEGTSNPNLYWYRQAAGRGLQLLFYSVGIGQISSEVPQNLSASRPQDRQFILSSKKLLLSDSGFYLCAWSADRGYEQYFGPGTRLTVT.